These T cell receptor beta chains were read from a single sample in a study of OX40 agonist ivuxolimab in advanced cancers. Profiled with immunoSEQ multiplex PCR; TCRdb holds only in-frame clones, not every one. The sample includes 65,000 or so clones, roughly 80% of them seen just once. This material consisted of CD4+ or CD8+ T cells sorted from blood, taken in a trial of the OX40 agonist ivuxolimab. The receptor set was obtained from an adult with an advanced solid tumor such as melanoma, head and neck, liver or kidney cancer. The CDR3 runs from the conserved cysteine through the conserved F or W. Fields, in order: D gene, J gene, clone size, V gene, CDR3 protein, CDR3 DNA. D genes are given only for firm matches. Not all rows give a size; the values are once, few, many and, for expanded clones, a class.

D: .
J: TRBJ2-2
size: .
V: TRBV5-1
CDR3: CASSLEQLPNTGELFF
DNA: TGCGCCAGCAGCTTGGAGCAGCTCCCAAACACCGGGGAGCTGTTTTTT

D: TRBD2
J: TRBJ2-7
size: .
V: TRBV6-6
CDR3: CASSTASGGANEQYF
DNA: TGTGCCAGCAGTACAGCTAGCGGGGGGGCCAACGAGCAGTACTTC

D: TRBD1
J: TRBJ2-7
size: .
V: TRBV11-2
CDR3: CASSLAGTDYEQYF
DNA: TGTGCCAGCAGCTTAGCCGGGACAGACTACGAGCAGTACTTC

D: .
J: TRBJ2-7
size: .
V: TRBV2
CDR3: CASGRQVTYEQYF
DNA: TGTGCCAGCGGAAGACAGGTAACCTACGAGCAGTACTTC

D: TRBD1
J: TRBJ2-2
size: .
V: TRBV10-3
CDR3: CAIRGDRETGELFF
DNA: TGTGCCATCCGGGGGGACAGGGAGACCGGGGAGCTGTTTTTT

D: .
J: TRBJ1-6
size: .
V: TRBV4-2
CDR3: CASSQDVAYNSPLHF
DNA: TGTGCCAGCAGCCAAGATGTTGCATATAATTCACCCCTCCACTTT

D: .
J: TRBJ1-4
size: .
V: TRBV30
CDR3: CAWSPPGTDNEKLFF
DNA: TGTGCCTGGAGTCCGCCCGGGACGGACAATGAAAAACTGTTTTTT

D: TRBD2
J: TRBJ2-1
size: .
V: TRBV11-3
CDR3: CASSSRLRGANNEQFF
DNA: TGTGCCAGCAGCTCCCGGTTGCGGGGGGCAAACAATGAGCAGTTCTTC

D: .
J: TRBJ2-1
size: .
V: TRBV5-1
CDR3: CASSSPSDSTYNEQFF
DNA: TGCGCCAGCAGCTCGCCTTCGGATTCCACCTACAATGAGCAGTTCTTC

D: TRBD2
J: TRBJ2-2
size: .
V: TRBV7-9
CDR3: CASSLGLAGGPNTGELFF
DNA: TGTGCCAGCAGCCTCGGACTAGCGGGAGGGCCAAACACCGGGGAGCTGTTTTTT

D: .
J: TRBJ2-5
size: .
V: TRBV5-1
CDR3: CASSRQAGSQETQYF
DNA: TGCGCCAGCAGCCGTCAAGCGGGCTCCCAAGAGACCCAGTACTTC

D: TRBD1
J: TRBJ1-5
size: .
V: TRBV5-5
CDR3: CASSFTGGQPQHF
DNA: TGTGCCAGCAGCTTTACAGGGGGCCAGCCCCAGCATTTT

D: .
J: TRBJ2-6
size: once
V: TRBV19
CDR3: CASTNRAGANVLTF
DNA: TGTGCCAGTACGAACAGGGCTGGGGCCAACGTCCTGACTTTC

D: TRBD2
J: TRBJ2-1
size: once
V: TRBV12-5
CDR3: CASGYTSGFTYNEQFF
DNA: TGTGCTAGTGGTTATACTAGCGGGTTTACCTACAATGAGCAGTTCTTC

D: .
J: TRBJ2-7
size: .
V: TRBV29-1
CDR3: CSVRTSYEQYF
DNA: TGCAGCGTCAGAACTAGCTACGAGCAGTACTTC

D: .
J: TRBJ1-1
size: .
V: TRBV27
CDR3: CASSDRWSGNTEAFF
DNA: TGTGCCAGCAGCGACCGATGGAGCGGGAACACTGAAGCTTTCTTT

D: .
J: TRBJ1-1
size: .
V: TRBV2
CDR3: CASSLDRNTEAFF
DNA: TGTGCCAGCAGTTTAGACAGGAACACTGAAGCTTTCTTT

D: TRBD1
J: TRBJ1-1
size: .
V: TRBV5-1
CDR3: CASSLVVSGQGAAFF
DNA: TGCGCCAGCAGCTTGGTAGTGTCGGGACAGGGGGCCGCTTTCTTT

D: .
J: TRBJ1-5
size: once
V: TRBV2
CDR3: CASSEEVTGGQPQHF
DNA: TGTGCCAGCAGTGAAGAAGTAACCGGGGGGCAGCCCCAGCATTTT